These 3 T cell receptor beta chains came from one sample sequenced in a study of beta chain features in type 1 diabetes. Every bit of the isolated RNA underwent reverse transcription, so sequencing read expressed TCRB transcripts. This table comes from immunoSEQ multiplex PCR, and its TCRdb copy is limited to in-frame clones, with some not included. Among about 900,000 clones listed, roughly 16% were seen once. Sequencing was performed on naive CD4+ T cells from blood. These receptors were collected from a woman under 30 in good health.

Here the CDR3 DNA reads TGCGCCAGCAGCCCGACGGTAGCGGGAGGGCCCTACGAGCAGTACTTC. This codes for CASSPTVAGGPYEQYF. The chain combines TRBV5-1 with TRBJ2-7; 11 nucleotides line up with TRBD2. Per the germline V gene, CDR1 is SGHRS and CDR2 is YFSETQ. This CDR3 comprises 16 residues. The J segment lost 2 bases and the V segment lost 4 bases, leaving 8 bases of the junction unmatched.

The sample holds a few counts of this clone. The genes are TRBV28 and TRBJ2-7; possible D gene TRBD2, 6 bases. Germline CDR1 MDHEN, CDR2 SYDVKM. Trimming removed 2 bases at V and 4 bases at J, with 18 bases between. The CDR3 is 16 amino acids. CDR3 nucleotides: TGTGCCAGCAGTTTAGTAACGGGAGAGGGTGCTTACGAGCAGTACTTC. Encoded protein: CASSLVTGEGAYEQYF.

The chain's CDR3 is CASSLGTGDTQYF. The CDR3 DNA reads as TGTGCCAGCAGTTTGGGCACCGGGGATACGCAGTATTTT. The rearrangement links TRBV27 to TRBJ2-3; no clear D gene. This CDR3 is built from 13 residues. V lost 3 bases and J 6 bases, leaving 10 bases between the germline ends. The V gene's germline CDR1 is MNHEY and CDR2 SMNVEV (reference sequence).